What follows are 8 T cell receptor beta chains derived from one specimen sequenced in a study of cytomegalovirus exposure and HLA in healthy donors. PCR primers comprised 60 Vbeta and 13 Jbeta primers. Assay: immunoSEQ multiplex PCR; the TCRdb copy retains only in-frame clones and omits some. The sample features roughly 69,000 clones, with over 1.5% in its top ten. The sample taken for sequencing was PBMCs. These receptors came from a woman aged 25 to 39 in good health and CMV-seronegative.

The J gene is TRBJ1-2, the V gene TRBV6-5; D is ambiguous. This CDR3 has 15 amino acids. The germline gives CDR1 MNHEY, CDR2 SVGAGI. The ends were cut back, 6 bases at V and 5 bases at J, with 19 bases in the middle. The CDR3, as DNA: TGTGCCAGCAGCCGATTCGAGGGCAAACTTTATGGCTACACCTTC. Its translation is CASSRFEGKLYGYTF.

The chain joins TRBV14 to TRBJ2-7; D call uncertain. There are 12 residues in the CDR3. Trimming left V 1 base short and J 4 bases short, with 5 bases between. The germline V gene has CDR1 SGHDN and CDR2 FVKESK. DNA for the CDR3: TGTGCCAGCAGCCAAGGGCCATACGAGCAGTACTTC. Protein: CASSQGPYEQYF. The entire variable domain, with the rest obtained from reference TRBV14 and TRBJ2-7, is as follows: EAGVTQFPSHSVIEKGQTVTLRCDPISGHDNLYWYRRVMGKEIKFLLHFVKESKQDESGMPNNRFLAERTGGTYSTLKVQPAELEDSGVYFCASSQGPYEQYFGPGTRLTVT.

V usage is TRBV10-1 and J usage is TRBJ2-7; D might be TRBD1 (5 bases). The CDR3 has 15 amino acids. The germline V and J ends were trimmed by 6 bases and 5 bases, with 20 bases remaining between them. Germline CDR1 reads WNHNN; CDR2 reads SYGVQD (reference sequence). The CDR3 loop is CASSSNKGQSHEQYF. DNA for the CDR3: TGCGCCAGCAGCTCAAACAAGGGGCAATCCCACGAGCAGTACTTC.

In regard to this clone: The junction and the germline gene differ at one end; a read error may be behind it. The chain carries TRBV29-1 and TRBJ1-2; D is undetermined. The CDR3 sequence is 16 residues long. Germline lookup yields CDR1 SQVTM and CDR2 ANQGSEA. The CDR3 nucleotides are TGCAGCTTTGAAACTTACGGGTCTTATGGAGTGAATGGCTACACCTTC. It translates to CSFETYGSYGVNGYTF.

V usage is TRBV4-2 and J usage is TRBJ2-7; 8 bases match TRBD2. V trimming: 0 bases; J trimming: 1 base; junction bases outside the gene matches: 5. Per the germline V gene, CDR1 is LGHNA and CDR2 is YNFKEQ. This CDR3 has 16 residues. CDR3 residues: CASSQDPGGGSYEQYF. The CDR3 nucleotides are TGTGCCAGCAGCCAAGATCCAGGCGGGGGGTCCTACGAGCAGTACTTC.

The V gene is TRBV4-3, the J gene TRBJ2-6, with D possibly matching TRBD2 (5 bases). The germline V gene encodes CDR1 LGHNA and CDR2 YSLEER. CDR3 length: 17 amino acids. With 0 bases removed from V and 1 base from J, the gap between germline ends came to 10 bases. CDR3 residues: CASSQESGLSGANVLTF. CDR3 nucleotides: TGCGCCAGCAGCCAAGAGAGCGGATTGTCTGGGGCCAACGTCCTGACTTTC.

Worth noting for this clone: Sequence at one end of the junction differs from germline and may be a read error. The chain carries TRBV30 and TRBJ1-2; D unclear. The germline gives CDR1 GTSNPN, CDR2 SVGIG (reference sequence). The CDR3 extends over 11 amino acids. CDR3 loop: CAWTAASKALF. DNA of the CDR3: TGTGCCTGGACTGCAGCGTCCAAGGCCCTCTTC.

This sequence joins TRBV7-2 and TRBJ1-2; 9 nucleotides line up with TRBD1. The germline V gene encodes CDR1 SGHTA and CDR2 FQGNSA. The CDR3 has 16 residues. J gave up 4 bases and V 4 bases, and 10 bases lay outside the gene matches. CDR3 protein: CASSSSSGTGSYGYTF. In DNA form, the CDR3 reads TGTGCCAGCAGCTCCAGCTCCGGGACAGGGAGCTATGGCTACACCTTC.